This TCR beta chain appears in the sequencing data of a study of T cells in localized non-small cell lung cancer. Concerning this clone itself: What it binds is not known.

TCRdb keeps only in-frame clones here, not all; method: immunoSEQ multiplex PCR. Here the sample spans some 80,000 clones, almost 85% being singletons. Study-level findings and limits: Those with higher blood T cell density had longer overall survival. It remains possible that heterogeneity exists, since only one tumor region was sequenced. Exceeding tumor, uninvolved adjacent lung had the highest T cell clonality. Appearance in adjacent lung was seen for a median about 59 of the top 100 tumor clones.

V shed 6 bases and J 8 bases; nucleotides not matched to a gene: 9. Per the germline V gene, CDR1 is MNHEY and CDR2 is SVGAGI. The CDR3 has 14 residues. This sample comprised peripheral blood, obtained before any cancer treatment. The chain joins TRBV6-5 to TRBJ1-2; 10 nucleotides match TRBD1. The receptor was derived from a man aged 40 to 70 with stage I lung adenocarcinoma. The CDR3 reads CASSPTGGRRGYTF. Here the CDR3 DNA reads TGTGCCAGCAGCCCGACAGGGGGCAGGAGGGGCTACACCTTC.